Listed below are T cell receptor beta chains from one sample, sequenced in a study of early T cells in non-severe SARS-CoV-2 infection. TCRdb processed the 5' RACE reads anew with MiXCR; each CDR3 protein has one entry. Of some 78,000 distinct CDR3 sequences listed, approximately 13% are singletons. The sequenced sample consisted of whole blood. The receptors were sampled from an adult who was a healthcare worker with PCR-confirmed SARS-CoV-2 infection or an uninfected control (not recorded which). Each CDR3 is given with its conserved first and last residue. Each record gives: clone size, V gene, D gene, J gene, CDR3 protein, CDR3 DNA. The D gene is left open where the match is weak. Only part of the rows carry a size: once, few, many, or a class if the clone is expanded.

few	TRBV27	TRBD1	TRBJ1-5	CASSPQGGRSNQPQHF	TGTGCCAGCAGTCCACAGGGGGGGCGTAGCAATCAGCCCCAGCATTTT
-	TRBV20-1	TRBD2	TRBJ2-5	CSARTSAETQYF	TGCAGTGCCAGGACTAGCGCAGAGACCCAGTACTTC
many	TRBV27	-	TRBJ2-1	CASSLRRSPGNEQFF	TGTGCCAGCAGTTTAAGGCGGAGCCCAGGGAATGAGCAGTTCTTC
-	TRBV15	-	TRBJ2-7	CATSRGWGATTYEQYF	TGTGCCACCAGCAGGGGTTGGGGGGCTACTACCTACGAGCAGTACTTC
-	TRBV5-1	-	TRBJ2-7	CASSLVSGFYEQYF	TGCGCCAGCAGCTTGGTTTCAGGGTTCTACGAGCAGTACTTC
few	TRBV2	-	TRBJ2-1	CASSEVSGIYNEQFF	TGTGCCAGCAGTGAAGTATCGGGAATCTACAATGAGCAGTTCTTC
many	TRBV6-1	-	TRBJ1-5	CASSEWGWQEGYSNQPQHF	TGTGCCAGCAGTGAATGGGGGTGGCAAGAGGGCTATAGCAATCAGCCCCAGCATTTT
-	TRBV28	-	TRBJ2-2	CASTHGGLPGELFF	TGTGCCAGCACCCATGGGGGACTCCCCGGGGAGCTGTTTTTT
-	TRBV28	-	TRBJ1-6	CASSSFSYNSPLHF	TGTGCCAGCAGTTCCTTCTCCTATAATTCACCCCTCCACTTT
-	TRBV15	TRBD1	TRBJ2-4	CATSSGTGGKNIQYF	TGTGCCACCAGCAGTGGGACAGGGGGGAAAAACATTCAGTACTTC
few	TRBV12-3/TRBV12-4	-	TRBJ1-4	CASSSMLTGGAERRSNEKLFF	TGTGCCAGCAGCTCTATGCTGACGGGAGGGGCTGAGAGACGTTCTAATGAAAAACTGTTTTTT
many	TRBV20-1	-	TRBJ2-1	CSASLTSLDEQFF	TGCAGTGCTAGCCTGACTAGTCTCGATGAGCAGTTCTTC
few	TRBV6-5	-	TRBJ1-1	CASSYPRTTSAFF	TGTGCCAGCAGTTACCCACGAACAACCAGTGCTTTCTTT
-	TRBV11-2	-	TRBJ1-6	CASSLAVGRSYNSPLHF	TGTGCCAGCAGCTTAGCTGTAGGGAGGTCCTATAATTCACCCCTCCACTTT
few	TRBV6-5	-	TRBJ1-2	CASSYSKGHGYTF	TGTGCCAGCAGTTACTCGAAGGGGCATGGCTACACCTTC
-	TRBV4-1	-	TRBJ2-7	CASSQVARRVGPYEQYF	TGCGCCAGCAGCCAAGTGGCTCGAAGGGTGGGCCCCTACGAGCAGTACTTC
few	TRBV30	-	TRBJ1-1	CAWSLEVPAGEAFF	TGTGCCTGGAGCCTCGAGGTGCCCGCGGGAGAAGCTTTCTTT
-	TRBV29-1	TRBD2	TRBJ2-1	CSVASGSRNEQFF	TGCAGCGTCGCTAGCGGTTCACGCAATGAGCAGTTCTTC
-	TRBV5-1	TRBD2	TRBJ2-1	CASSTTVSGTSYNEQFF	TGCGCCAGCAGTACTACCGTGAGCGGGACCTCCTACAATGAGCAGTTCTTC
-	TRBV4-1	-	TRBJ1-2	CASSQVYGLNYGYTF	TGCGCCAGCAGCCAAGTTTACGGGCTTAACTATGGCTACACCTTC
-	TRBV7-6	TRBD1	TRBJ1-4	CASSLKGAHGEKLFF	TGTGCCAGCAGCCTGAAGGGGGCGCACGGGGAAAAACTGTTTTTT
few	TRBV11-2	-	TRBJ1-5	CASSLGVDNQPQHF	TGTGCCAGCAGCTTAGGGGTGGACAATCAGCCCCAGCATTTT
-	TRBV7-2	-	TRBJ2-1	CASRFNRGLPRDEQFF	TGTGCCAGCAGGTTTAACAGGGGACTCCCCCGGGATGAGCAGTTCTTC
-	TRBV19	TRBD1	TRBJ1-5	CASSPGGAHQPQHF	TGTGCCAGTAGTCCAGGGGGGGCACATCAGCCCCAGCATTTT
few	TRBV6-2/TRBV6-3	-	TRBJ2-7	CASSYSTSEQYF	TGTGCCAGCAGTTACTCGACGTCCGAGCAGTACTTC
few	TRBV29-1	-	TRBJ2-1	CSVERTVNEQFF	TGCAGCGTTGAACGGACAGTTAATGAGCAGTTCTTC
-	TRBV28	-	TRBJ2-5	CASSLPSAPETQYF	TGTGCCAGTAGTTTGCCTTCAGCCCCAGAGACCCAGTACTTC
-	TRBV29-1	-	TRBJ2-7	CSVVVKYEQYF	TGCAGCGTTGTAGTCAAGTACGAGCAGTACTTC
many	TRBV20-1	TRBD2	TRBJ2-1	CSARDPGSASGHNEQFF	TGCAGTGCTAGGGACCCCGGGTCCGCTAGCGGGCATAATGAGCAGTTCTTC
few	TRBV7-8	-	TRBJ1-1	CASSSRMAYEAFF	TGTGCCAGCAGCTCCCGAATGGCCTATGAAGCTTTCTTT
few	TRBV5-1	-	TRBJ2-3	CASGLKSTDTQYF	TGCGCCAGCGGGCTCAAAAGCACAGATACGCAGTATTTT
many	TRBV7-9	-	TRBJ2-3	CASSPFGGGTDTQYF	TGTGCCAGCAGCCCCTTCGGGGGAGGTACAGATACGCAGTATTTT
many	TRBV28	TRBD2	TRBJ2-7	CAGSSGRSYEQYF	TGTGCCGGGTCTAGCGGGAGATCCTACGAGCAGTACTTC